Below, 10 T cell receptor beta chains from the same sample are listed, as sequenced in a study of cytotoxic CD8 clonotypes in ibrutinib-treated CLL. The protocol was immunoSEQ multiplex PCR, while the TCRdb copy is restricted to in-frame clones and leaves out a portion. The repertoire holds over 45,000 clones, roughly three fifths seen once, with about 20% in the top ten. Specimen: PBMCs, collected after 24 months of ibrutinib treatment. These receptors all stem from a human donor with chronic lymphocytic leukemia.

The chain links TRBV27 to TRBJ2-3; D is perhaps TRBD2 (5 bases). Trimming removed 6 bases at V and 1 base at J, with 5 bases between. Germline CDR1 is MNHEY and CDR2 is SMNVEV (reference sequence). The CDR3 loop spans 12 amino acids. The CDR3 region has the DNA TGTGCCAGCAGACTAGGCACAGATACGCAGTATTTT. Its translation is CASRLGTDTQYF.

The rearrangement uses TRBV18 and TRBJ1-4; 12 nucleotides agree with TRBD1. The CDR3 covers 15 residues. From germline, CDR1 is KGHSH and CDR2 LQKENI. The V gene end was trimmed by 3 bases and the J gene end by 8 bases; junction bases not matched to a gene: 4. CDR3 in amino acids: CASSPGQGANEKLFF. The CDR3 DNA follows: TGTGCCAGCTCACCGGGACAGGGGGCAAACGAAAAACTGTTTTTT.

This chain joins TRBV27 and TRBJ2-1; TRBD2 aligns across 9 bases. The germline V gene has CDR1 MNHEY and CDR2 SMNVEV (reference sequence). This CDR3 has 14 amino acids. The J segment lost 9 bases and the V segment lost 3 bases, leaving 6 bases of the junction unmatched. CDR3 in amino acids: CASSLGLAWGEQFF. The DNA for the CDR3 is TGTGCCAGCAGTTTGGGACTAGCCTGGGGTGAGCAGTTCTTC.

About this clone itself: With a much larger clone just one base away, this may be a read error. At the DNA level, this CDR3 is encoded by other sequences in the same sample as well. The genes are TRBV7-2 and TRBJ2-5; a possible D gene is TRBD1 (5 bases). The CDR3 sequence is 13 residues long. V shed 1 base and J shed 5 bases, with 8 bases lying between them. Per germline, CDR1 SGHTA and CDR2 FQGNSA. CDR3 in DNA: TGTGCCAGCAGCTTAGGGGGCAGGGAGACCCAGTACTTC. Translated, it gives CASSLGGRETQYF.

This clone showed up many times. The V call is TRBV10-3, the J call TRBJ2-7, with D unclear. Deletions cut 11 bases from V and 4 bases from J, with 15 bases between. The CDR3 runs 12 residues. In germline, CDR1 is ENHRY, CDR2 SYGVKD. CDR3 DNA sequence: TGTGCCGCCTCAAAGGACGGGTACGAGCAGTACTTC. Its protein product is CAASKDGYEQYF.

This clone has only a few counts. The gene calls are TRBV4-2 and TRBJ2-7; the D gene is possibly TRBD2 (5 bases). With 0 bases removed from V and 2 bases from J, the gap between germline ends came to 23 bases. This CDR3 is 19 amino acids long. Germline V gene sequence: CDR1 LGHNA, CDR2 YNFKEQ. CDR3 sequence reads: CASSQDPPDPSGRTYEQYF. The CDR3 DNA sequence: TGTGCCAGCAGCCAAGATCCTCCTGACCCAAGCGGAAGAACCTACGAGCAGTACTTC.

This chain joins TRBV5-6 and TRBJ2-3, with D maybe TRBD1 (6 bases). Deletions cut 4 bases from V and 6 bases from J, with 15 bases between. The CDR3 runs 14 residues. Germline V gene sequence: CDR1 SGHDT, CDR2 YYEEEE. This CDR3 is CASSPGVVGDTQYF. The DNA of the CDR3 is TGTGCCAGCAGCCCAGGGGTTGTTGGCGATACGCAGTATTTT.

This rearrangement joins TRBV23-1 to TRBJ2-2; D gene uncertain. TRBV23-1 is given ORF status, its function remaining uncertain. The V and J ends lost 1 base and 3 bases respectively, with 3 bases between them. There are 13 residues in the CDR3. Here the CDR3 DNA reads TGCGCCAGCAGTCAATACGACACCGGGGAGCTGTTTTTT. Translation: CASSQYDTGELFF.

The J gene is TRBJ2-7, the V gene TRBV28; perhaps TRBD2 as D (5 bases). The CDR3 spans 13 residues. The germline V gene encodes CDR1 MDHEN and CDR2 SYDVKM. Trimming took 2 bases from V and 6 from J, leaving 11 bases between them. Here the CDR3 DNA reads TGTGCCAGCAGTTTAACCCGAGGGCTCGAGCAGTACTTC. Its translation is CASSLTRGLEQYF.

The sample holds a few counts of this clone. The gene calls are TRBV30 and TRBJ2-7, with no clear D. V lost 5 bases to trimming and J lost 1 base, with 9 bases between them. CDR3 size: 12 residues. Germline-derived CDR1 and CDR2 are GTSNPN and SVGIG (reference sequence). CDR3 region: CAWEVGSYEQYF. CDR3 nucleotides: TGTGCCTGGGAGGTCGGATCCTACGAGCAGTACTTC.